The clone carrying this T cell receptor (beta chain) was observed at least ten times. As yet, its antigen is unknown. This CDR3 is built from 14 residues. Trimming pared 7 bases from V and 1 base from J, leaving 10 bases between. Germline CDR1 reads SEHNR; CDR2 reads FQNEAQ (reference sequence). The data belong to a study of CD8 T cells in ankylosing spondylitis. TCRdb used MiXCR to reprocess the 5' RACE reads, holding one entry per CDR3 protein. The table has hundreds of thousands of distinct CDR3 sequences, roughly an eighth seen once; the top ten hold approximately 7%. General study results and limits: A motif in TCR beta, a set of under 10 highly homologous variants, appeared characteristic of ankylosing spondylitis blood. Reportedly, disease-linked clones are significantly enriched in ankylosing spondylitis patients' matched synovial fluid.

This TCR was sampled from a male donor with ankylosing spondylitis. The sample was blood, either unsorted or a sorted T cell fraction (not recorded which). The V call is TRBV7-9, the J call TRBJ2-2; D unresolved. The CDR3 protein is CASTPQVNTGELFF. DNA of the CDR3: TGTGCCAGCACCCCGCAGGTGAACACCGGGGAGCTGTTTTTT. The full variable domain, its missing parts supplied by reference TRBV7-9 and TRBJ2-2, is DTGVSQNPRHKITKRGQNVTFRCDPISEHNRLYWYRQTLGQGPEFLTYFQNEAQLEKSRLLSDRFSAERPKGSFSTLEIQRTEQGDSAMYLCASTPQVNTGELFFGEGSRLTVL.